This entry concerns a single T cell receptor (beta chain). Its antigen has not been determined. The record has no base qualities; no much larger clone is one base away. The goal of deep resolution MiSeq sequencing was a depth between 1 in 1 million and 1 in 200,000 T cells, and coverage averaged 10x per clonotype. The immunoSEQ hsTCRB Kit was used to generate TCR beta libraries. On the authors' methods: Data were analyzed with ImmunoSEQ Data Assistant and ImmunoSEQ Analyzer, with V, D and J genes assigned per IMGT definitions. Clonality, which ranges from 0 to 1, was calculated by subtracting the normalized Shannon entropy of productive rearrangement frequencies from one. Only overrepresented clonotypes making up at least 0.05% of each patient's repertoire were included in the public clonotype analysis. Some 14 age-matched healthy donor repertoires from immuneACCESS served as clonality controls. TCRdb obtained this table from immuneACCESS and retained in-frame rearrangements with V and J assigned. These tables miss some clones; where compared with another copy, unresolved V genes account for less than half of the shortfall, and the remainder is unexplained. Clonal size and the V and J genes are those of that table, whereas D and trimming came from the DNA. The sample records about 40,000 clones, approximately 70% of which are singletons. Over 9% of the sample is held by the ten biggest clonotypes.

This specimen comes from a study of cytotoxic CD8 clonotypes in ibrutinib-treated CLL (dated by TCRdb to the early 2020s). Describing the broader study: The cohort had 11 to 12 relapsed/refractory and 15 treatment-naive patients; fewer than 18 were IGHV unmutated. Partial responses were observed in about 25 patients and complete responses in 2; after a median follow-up of roughly 72 months, remission was maintained in 14 patients and progression was observed in about twelve. Response samples were obtained after a median of roughly eleven months of treatment, with a range of about 6 to 36 months. An average of 255,043 productive templates and 80,000 to 95,000 productive rearrangements was obtained per sample. Longitudinal samples were obtainable from about 30% of the roughly 86 participants in the trial. Cryopreserved peripheral blood mononuclear cells were obtained prior to treatment, at the time of response, and at either disease progression or sustained remission. All remission and progressive disease samples were collected while patients were still receiving ibrutinib. General conclusions and limits of the study: Lymph node repertoires were not examined, and the timing of sampling was not matched between patients in sustained remission and those whose disease progressed. Clonality increased at ibrutinib response, stayed stable in sustained remission, and fell back toward baseline at progression. Baseline clonality exceeded that of age-matched healthy donors and correlated strongly with circulating CD8+ T-cell counts. Public clonotypes were rare and either contracted or stayed stable during treatment, and the rise in clonality at ibrutinib response reflected the expansion of private clonotypes.

This sample's time point label indicates: progressive disease on ibrutinib. For TCR beta library preparation, around 2 micrograms of genomic DNA were isolated from cryopreserved PBMCs. Longitudinal blood samples from CLL patients on ibrutinib monotherapy underwent high-throughput TCR beta sequencing. The patients were enrolled in a single-center, open-label phase 2 trial of ibrutinib monotherapy. The CDR3 measures 16 amino acids from cysteine to phenylalanine. Only the CDR3 DNA stays, 48 bases, in frame from base 1. V is cut by 3 bases and J by 2 bases, and the space between the germline ends is 17 bases. The germline V gene (reference sequence) gives CDR1 as PRHDT and CDR2 as FYEKMQ.

The sequence was obtained from a human donor with chronic lymphocytic leukemia. The receptor chain draws on TRBV13 and TRBJ2-7; no D gene can be assigned with confidence. Sequencing was performed on PBMCs, taken at disease progression, from a patient treated with ibrutinib. The CDR3 region: CASSLSESYPPYEQYF. The DNA sequence is as follows: TGTGCCAGCAGCTTGTCTGAATCGTATCCCCCCTACGAGCAGTACTTC.